Below, one T cell receptor beta chain is given with its context. The CDR3 sequence is 18 residues long. The V gene lost 1 base and the J gene lost 0 bases, with 16 bases spanning the gap. Germline CDR1 and CDR2: LGHNA and YNFKEQ. The record originates from a study of blood T cell repertoires in COVID-19. Assay: immunoSEQ multiplex PCR; the TCRdb copy retains only in-frame clones and omits some. The sample lists under 200,000 clones; more than 75% were seen once. The TCR originated in a man in his forties with active or convalescent COVID-19. This chain links TRBV4-2 with TRBJ2-1, with D tentatively TRBD2 (5 bases). Sequencing was done on a sample of peripheral blood. As DNA, the CDR3 is TGTGCCAGCAGCCAAGTCCCCTCAGCGGTTAGCTCCTACAATGAGCAGTTCTTC. Its translation is CASSQVPSAVSSYNEQFF.